Below, one T cell receptor beta chain is given with its context. These data belong to a study of blood T cells in healthy people across ages. Each of the donors had approximately 10 milliliters of peripheral blood drawn into EDTA-treated Vacutainer tubes. It was with a sample-barcoded 5' primer and a J-beta primer mix that a second PCR of about 6 to 12 cycles was run. A template-switch adaptor with 12 random nucleotides tagged each cDNA molecule. A single record per CDR3 protein comes from TCRdb applying MiXCR to the 5' RACE reads. The top ten clones hold about 22% of a sample with just under 750,000 distinct CDR3 sequences, about 24% of them seen once. Deletions cut 0 bases from V and 7 bases from J, with 6 bases between. CDR3 length: 13 amino acids. Germline V CDR1 and CDR2: LNHNV, YYDKDF (reference sequence).

This TCR derives from a man aged 70 or older in good health. Sequenced sample: blood. The chain employs TRBV15 and TRBJ2-2; D uncertain. The CDR3 region is CATSRDRFGELFF. As DNA, the CDR3 is TGTGCCACCAGCAGAGATAGGTTCGGGGAGCTGTTTTTT.